In this sample, the clone carrying this T cell receptor (beta chain) turned up a few times. Its antigen is undetermined. The sample belongs to a study of post-analysis software for immune sequencing data. On the study more broadly: The cohort encompassed relapsing-remitting, secondary progressive and progressive-relapsing multiple sclerosis disease courses.

Findings and limits, study-wide: Elevated frequency relative to controls characterized four or five TRBV segments in patients, TRBV5-6, TRBV5-1 and TRBV20-1 among them. By F measure, strong co-clustering occurred among samples prepared in the same batch. The normalized Chao1 diversity of multiple sclerosis patients was significantly lower than that of controls.

Built from TCR beta cDNA, the libraries had unique molecular identifiers in them. One entry per CDR3 protein results from TCRdb running MiXCR on the PCR reads. The sample comprises about 500,000 distinct CDR3 sequences, approximately 45% of which are singletons, and about 12% rests with the top ten. The V gene's germline CDR1 is MNHEY and CDR2 SVGAGI. This CDR3 comprises 14 residues. V gave up 6 bases and J gave up 1 base; unmatched junction bases: 4. The genes are TRBV6-5 and TRBJ2-3; 7 bases align to TRBD1. This receptor was identified in a girl aged 5-17 years with multiple sclerosis. Material for sequencing was blood. CDR3 nucleotides: TGTGCCAGCAGCGGACAGGATCGCACAGATACGCAGTATTTT. Amino acids: CASSGQDRTDTQYF.